What follows describes a single T cell receptor (beta chain). Enrollees, about 18 to 90 years old, lived in 25 or so US areas. Researchers sorted participants into cohorts using their self-reported clinical history. Cohort 3 donors counted as recovered after two negative PCRs, clearance, or resolved symptoms. The authors' processing: Reference gene primer amplification gave nucleated cell count estimates. Generated by immunoSEQ multiplex PCR, the TCRdb table keeps only in-frame clones and is missing some. V and J calls and clone size follow that table, whereas D and trimming were derived from the DNA. The sample includes approximately 240,000 clones, just over 90% of them seen just once. This entry is derived from a study of blood T cell repertoires in COVID-19. The CDR3 is 14 residues long. J gave up 5 bases and V 6 bases, and 9 bases lay outside the gene matches. Per the germline V gene, CDR1 is SGHNT and CDR2 is YYREEE (reference sequence).

This TCR was recovered from a woman younger than 35 who had recovered from COVID-19. The sample comprised PBMCs or T cells enriched from blood (not recorded which). The chain carries TRBV5-4 and TRBJ1-2, with 8 nucleotides matching TRBD1. The CDR3 DNA reads TGTGCCAGCAAGAACCCAGGGGGCGGTTATGGCTACACCTTC. Protein product: CASKNPGGGYGYTF.